These 18 T cell receptor beta chains originate from one sample sequenced in a study of T cell changes during pregnancy in multiple sclerosis. Produced via immunoSEQ multiplex PCR; TCRdb's table is partial and in-frame only. This sample yields fewer than 65,000 clones, of which over 85% are seen a single time; 3.3% belongs to the top ten. The material sequenced was peripheral blood, taken in the first trimester of pregnancy. Source of these receptors: a female donor in good health, enrolled as a control in a pregnancy study.

The V gene is TRBV9, the J gene TRBJ2-3, with D perhaps TRBD2 (6 bases). The CDR3 length is 16 residues. V lost 4 bases, J lost 1 base, and 16 bases lay in between. Germline lookup yields CDR1 SGDLS and CDR2 YYNGEE. Written as DNA, the CDR3 is TGTGCCAGCAGCCCCCGTATTTTAGCGGGCACAGATACGCAGTATTTT. Translating gives CASSPRILAGTDTQYF.

This clone has just one count. The chain is built from TRBV6-5 and TRBJ1-1, with 8 bases lining up with TRBD1. CDR1 and CDR2 (germline): MNHEY, SVGAGI. The CDR3 length is 16 residues. V lost 4 bases to trimming and J lost 0 bases; unmatched junction nucleotides: 7. CDR3 in DNA: TGTGCCAGCAGTTTTGACAGGGGATGGGTGAACACTGAAGCTTTCTTT. Translating it yields CASSFDRGWVNTEAFF.

This clone was observed a single time. The chain recombines TRBV2 with TRBJ1-1; TRBD1 matches 11 bases. Germline loops: CDR1 SNHLY, CDR2 FYNNEI. Trimming at V came to 5 bases and at J to 4 bases, leaving 6 bases not matched to a gene. CDR3 length: 15 amino acids. CDR3 residues: CASSRGGTGGTEAFF. DNA for the CDR3: TGTGCCAGCAGTAGAGGGGGGACAGGGGGCACTGAAGCTTTCTTT.

V is TRBV28 and J is TRBJ2-7; D perhaps matches TRBD1 (6 bases). This CDR3 region has 13 residues. CDR1 is MDHEN and CDR2 is SYDVKM in the germline V gene. Trimming cost V 3 bases and J 3 bases, with 9 bases left between them. CDR3 region: CASSFGRGYEQYF. The CDR3 coding sequence is TGTGCCAGCAGTTTTGGCAGGGGCTACGAGCAGTACTTC. The variable domain in full, with the rest retrieved from reference TRBV28 and TRBJ2-7, is DVKVTQSSRYLVKRTGEKVFLECVQDMDHENMFWYRQDPGLGLRLIYFSYDVKMKEKGDIPEGYSVSREKKERFSLILESASTNQTSMYLCASSFGRGYEQYFGPGTRLTVT.

This clone was found a few times. The rearrangement uses TRBV11-3 and TRBJ1-1; 7 bases fit TRBD1. V shed 8 bases, J shed 3 bases, and the junction held 6 bases outside the gene matches. Germline CDR1 SGHNT, CDR2 YENEEA. This CDR3 spans 13 amino acids. The CDR3 loop is CASFQQGHTEAFF. The CDR3 coding sequence is TGTGCCAGCTTCCAACAGGGGCACACTGAAGCTTTCTTT.

The chain carries TRBV6-1 and TRBJ2-1, with 8 bases aligning to TRBD1. CDR1 and CDR2 from the germline V gene are MNHNS and SASEGT. Trimming removed 10 bases from V and 4 bases from J; junction bases left unmatched: 6. This CDR3 spans 13 amino acids. The CDR3 DNA reads TGTGCCACCAGACAGGGGTCTTACAATGAGCAGTTCTTC. Translated: CATRQGSYNEQFF.

The chain has TRBV6-6 and TRBJ1-6; no definite D call. Between the trimmed V and J ends, which lost 2 bases and 0 bases, there was a span of 8 bases. The CDR3 covers 16 residues. Germline V gene sequence: CDR1 MNHNY, CDR2 SVGAGI (reference sequence). The DNA for the CDR3 is TGTGCCAGCAGTTACGCGGGGAGCTCCTATAATTCACCCCTCCACTTT. It yields the protein CASSYAGSSYNSPLHF.

This clone was found once. The V call is TRBV5-1, the J call TRBJ2-5; a weak D match, TRBD2 (6 bases). The V end was cut by 2 bases, the J end by 5 bases, with 7 bases between. The length of the CDR3 is 12 residues. Germline V gives CDR1 SGHRS, CDR2 YFSETQ. The CDR3 reads CASSFGGETQYF. The DNA of the CDR3 is TGCGCCAGCAGCTTTGGGGGGGAGACCCAGTACTTC. Drawing the rest from reference TRBV5-1 and TRBJ2-5, the complete variable domain is KAGVTQTPRYLIKTRGQQVTLSCSPISGHRSVSWYQQTPGQGLQFLFEYFSETQRNKGNFPGRFSGRQFSNSRSEMNVSTLELGDSALYLCASSFGGETQYFGPGTRLLVL.

This sequence joins TRBV5-1 and TRBJ2-1; TRBD2 aligns across 7 bases. Trimming at V came to 4 bases and at J to 9 bases, leaving 13 bases not matched to a gene. Germline assignment: CDR1 SGHRS and CDR2 YFSETQ. There are 15 residues in the CDR3. The CDR3 DNA sequence: TGCGCCAGCAGCCCCCCGGGGGAGGGAGTCGGTGAGCAGTTCTTC. It translates to CASSPPGEGVGEQFF.

The gene calls are TRBV28 and TRBJ1-5; D ambiguous. CDR3 length: 14 residues. Deletions cut 6 bases from V and 1 base from J, with 10 bases between. CDR1 MDHEN and CDR2 SYDVKM come from the germline V gene. Written as DNA, the CDR3 is TGTGCCAGCAGCGTGGGCGGGAGCAATCAGCCCCAGCATTTT. The encoded protein is CASSVGGSNQPQHF.

The chain carries TRBV5-1 and TRBJ2-1; D is uncertain. The CDR3 runs to 14 residues. V lost 1 base, J lost 0 bases, and 5 bases lay in between. Germline V gene sequence: CDR1 SGHRS, CDR2 YFSETQ. This CDR3 is CASSLSDSYNEQFF. The CDR3, as DNA: TGCGCCAGCAGCTTGAGCGACTCCTACAATGAGCAGTTCTTC.

The chain joins TRBV23-1 to TRBJ2-7; 8 bases are shared with TRBD1. TRBV23-1 is treated as an ORF (open reading frame) with a function not yet certain. The junction had 0 bases not matched to a gene; V was cut back by 2 bases and J by 0 bases. This CDR3 has 14 residues. The CDR3 here is CASSQDRGSYEQYF. The CDR3 nucleotides are TGCGCCAGCAGTCAAGACAGGGGCTCCTACGAGCAGTACTTC.

The V call is TRBV25-1, the J call TRBJ2-1; D gene ambiguous. CDR1 is MGHDK, CDR2 SYGVNS, per germline. This CDR3 region has 15 residues. The V gene lost 8 bases and the J gene lost 0 bases, with 14 bases spanning the gap. DNA of the CDR3: TGTGCCAGCGTACGGAGTTTTTCCTCCTACAATGAGCAGTTCTTC. Its protein product is CASVRSFSSYNEQFF.

The chain links TRBV18 to TRBJ1-4, with 7 positions matching TRBD1. V dropped 3 bases and J dropped 0; count of bases not matched to a gene: 4. This CDR3 has 16 amino acids. Germline V gives CDR1 KGHSH, CDR2 LQKENI. CDR3 sequence reads: CASSPQGVATNEKLFF. The CDR3 nucleotides read TGTGCCAGCTCACCCCAGGGGGTTGCAACTAATGAAAAACTGTTTTTT.

The chain links TRBV29-1 to TRBJ2-1; a weak D match, TRBD1 (5 bases). The CDR3 is 14 residues long. V dropped 0 bases and J dropped 2 bases, with 8 bases sitting between them. Germline V gene lookup returns CDR1 SQVTM and CDR2 ANQGSEA. The CDR3 nucleotides are TGCAGCGTTGAAGATAAGGGGACCTACAATGAGCAGTTCTTC. This encodes CSVEDKGTYNEQFF.

The chain uses TRBV4-3 and TRBJ1-1, with TRBD1 matching over 9 bases. The ends lost 1 base at V and 4 bases at J; junction bases unmatched: 7. This CDR3 comprises 16 residues. CDR1 and CDR2 (germline): LGHNA, YSLEER. CDR3 amino acids: CASSQAPDRGFTEAFF. CDR3 bases: TGCGCCAGCAGCCAAGCCCCAGACAGGGGGTTCACTGAAGCTTTCTTT.

V and J are TRBV5-1 and TRBJ2-5; 11 bases map to TRBD1. Germline assignment: CDR1 SGHRS and CDR2 YFSETQ. This CDR3 region has 15 residues. V lost 7 bases and J lost 5; bases outside the gene matches: 10. In DNA, the CDR3 is TGCGCCAGCCGATTAAGGGGACAGGGGGAGGAGACCCAGTACTTC. Protein sequence: CASRLRGQGEETQYF. Combining the CDR3 with reference TRBV5-1 and TRBJ2-5 gives the whole variable domain KAGVTQTPRYLIKTRGQQVTLSCSPISGHRSVSWYQQTPGQGLQFLFEYFSETQRNKGNFPGRFSGRQFSNSRSEMNVSTLELGDSALYLCASRLRGQGEETQYFGPGTRLLVL.

The chain uses TRBV9 and TRBJ1-1; D perhaps matches TRBD1 (5 bases). The CDR3 loop spans 13 amino acids. Trimming removed 4 bases from V and 5 bases from J, with 12 bases in between. CDR1 SGDLS and CDR2 YYNGEE come from the germline V gene. The CDR3 sequence: CASSPQRQTEAFF. Written as DNA, the CDR3 is TGTGCCAGCAGCCCCCAGAGACAGACTGAAGCTTTCTTT. The variable domain in full, completed from reference TRBV9 and TRBJ1-1, reads DSGVTQTPKHLITATGQRVTLRCSPRSGDLSVYWYQQSLDQGLQFLIQYYNGEERAKGNILERFSAQQFPDLHSELNLSSLELGDSALYFCASSPQRQTEAFFGQGTRLTVV.